This record looks at one T cell receptor (beta chain) sequence and its context. Method: immunoSEQ multiplex PCR; TCRdb's copy keeps in-frame clones and lacks some. Of about 160,000 clones in the sample, more than 85% were seen once. The sample is drawn from a study of blood T cell repertoires in COVID-19. Material for sequencing was peripheral blood. The sequence derives from a woman aged 55-75 years with COVID-19, enrolled during active disease.

The DNA of the CDR3 is TGTGCCAGCAGGAAGGGACAGCGAGGGGGCTACACCTTC. Encoded protein: CASRKGQRGGYTF. The J gene is TRBJ1-2, the V gene TRBV27, with 7 bases lining up with TRBD1. Germline assignment: CDR1 MNHEY and CDR2 SMNVEV (reference sequence). The CDR3 is 13 residues long. V was clipped by 6 bases and J by 8 bases; unmatched bases: 9.